This TCR beta chain was sequenced for a study of beta chain features in type 1 diabetes. The authors reverse transcribed all of the isolated RNA, so sequencing captured expressed TCRB transcripts. The protocol was immunoSEQ multiplex PCR, while the TCRdb copy is restricted to in-frame clones and leaves out a portion. The sample comprises about 260,000 clones, under 70% of which are singletons, and about 0.05% rests with the top ten. This CDR3 is 15 amino acids long. The germline CDR1 and CDR2 sequences are SGHDT and YYEEEE. Trimming at V came to 0 bases and at J to 8 bases, leaving 6 bases not matched to a gene.

The sequence derives from a man in his thirties or forties in good health. The chain joins TRBV5-6 to TRBJ2-1; 9 bases align to TRBD2. The source material was naive CD4+ T cells from blood. CDR3 nucleotides: TGTGCCAGCAGCTTGGATAGCGGGGGTCCCTATGAGCAGTTCTTC. Protein product: CASSLDSGGPYEQFF.